This paragraph covers one T cell receptor beta chain sequence. It has no known antigen specificity. No much larger clone is present one base from it, and per-base qualities are unavailable. The sample's treatment or condition, from its label and the paper: 15 to 20 received Ad26.COV2.S at low or high dose, single or two shots; 5 received placebo; per-sample allocation not given. For vaccine and placebo recipients, repertoires were sequenced using samples collected on day 63 after the first injection. Cohort 1b enrolled around 24 adults aged 18-55 years at a single site in Boston, USA, between 29 July and 7 August 2020. Ad26.COV2.S was a replication-incompetent adenovirus type 26 vector that expressed a prefusion-stabilized SARS-CoV-2 spike protein derived from the original Wuhan strain. The immunoSEQ Assay was used to sequence TCRbeta CDR3 regions. After extraction, genomic DNA underwent amplification by bias-controlled multiplex PCR, followed by high-throughput sequencing. On the authors' methods: To quantify the absolute abundance of every unique TCRbeta CDR3 region, sequences were collapsed and filtered. Usable DNA was measured by amplifying reference genes present in all nucleated cells, and TCRbeta template counts were normalized to that usable DNA to estimate T cell fraction. Repertoire TCRs were annotated as SARS-CoV-2-specific by exact matching of V gene, CDR3 amino acid sequence and J gene to a known reactive TCR set. MIRA supplied the reference SARS-CoV-2 TCR set, which was filtered for enrichment in COVID-19-positive ImmuneCODE repertoires so that public or cross-reactive TCRs were removed. Based on the MIRA antigens, annotated TCRs were further analysed at the level of specific ORF or position within ORF. Breadth was defined as the number of annotated unique rearrangements divided by the total number of unique productive rearrangements, and depth was defined as the summed frequency of the annotated unique rearrangements. TCR breadth was compared between groups using two-sided Wilcoxon rank-sum tests. Entries here come from immuneACCESS through TCRdb and include only in-frame sequences with V and J called. Some clones fail to appear in such tables; in the studies checked, an unresolved V gene covers under half of the shortfall, and the cause of the remainder is unknown. The V and J calls and clone size come from that table; D and trimming were worked out from the DNA. A total of around 320,000 clones appear in this sample, 70% to 90% of them only once. The ten largest account for 2% to 2.5% of the sample.

A distance of 12 bases separates the germline ends of V and J, which lose 5 bases and 7 bases respectively. The germline V gene (reference sequence) supplies CDR1 SEHNR and CDR2 FQNEAQ. From the cysteine up to the phenylalanine, the CDR3 has a length of 14 residues. The retained sequence is limited to the CDR3, 42 bases, with the frame set at the first base. The data are from a study of Ad26.COV2.S vaccination and SARS-CoV-2 variants (dated by TCRdb to the early 2020s). About the study as a whole: Vaccine-arm donors came from COV1001, a multicentre, randomized, double-blind, placebo-controlled phase I-IIa trial of Ad26.COV2.S in healthy adults. Dosing of Ad26.COV2.S was intramuscular, at either 5x10^10 or 1x10^11 viral particles, delivered as one shot or as two shots spaced 56 days apart. TCRbeta repertoire sequencing was used to assess the specificity and breadth of SARS-CoV-2-reactive T cell receptors after Ad26.COV2.S vaccination. Participants in the trial were split at random into five groups of five each, receiving low-dose or high-dose Ad26.COV2.S once or twice, or else placebo on both occasions. A total of roughly 30 samples were included in the TCR-sequenced set, comprising around 19 Ad26.COV2.S vaccine recipients, 5 placebo recipients and 8 SARS-CoV-2 convalescent individuals. Investigators remained blinded to trial group allocation during experiments and outcome assessment. The investigation overall reported the following: Ad26.COV2.S recipients had higher spike-specific TCR breadth than placebo recipients (P = 0.0014). It was noted by the authors that total T cell responses may have been underestimated by the TCR breadth and depth analyses. After vaccination, substantial breadth of spike-specific CD8+ and CD4+ T cell responses was reported. The study was not powered for comparison of responses between vaccine doses or regimens. Vaccine and placebo recipients had comparable non-spike TCR breadth, which fits with the vaccine containing only spike.

Recombination linked TRBV7-9 to TRBJ1-6, with the D gene not confidently named. This sample comprised peripheral blood, obtained in a trial of Ad26.COV2.S vaccine versus placebo. The TCR originated in a person aged 18-65 years who received the Ad26.COV2.S COVID-19 vaccine or a placebo. The DNA reads as follows: TGTGCCAGCAGCCGTTCGCAGTCAAATTCACCCCTCCACTTT. Its amino acids are CASSRSQSNSPLHF.